This T cell receptor beta chain derives from a study of blood T cells in healthy people across ages. General observations from the study: It was not known whether donors were CMV positive (a possible confounder of expanded clonotype changes).

V lost 2 bases to trimming and J lost 0 bases, with 7 bases between them. This CDR3 has 13 residues. Looked up from germline, CDR1 is DFQATT and CDR2 is SNEGSKA (reference sequence). For this clonotype: The antigen remains unidentified.

Sample-barcoded 5' priming and a J-beta primer mix drove a second PCR of roughly 7 to 11 cycles. TCRdb analysed the 5' RACE reads with MiXCR anew, one entry per CDR3 protein. The sample contains fewer than 2 million distinct CDR3 sequences, around 40% of which appear only once. The clonotype was recovered from a human donor in good health. The sequenced material came from blood. This chain joins TRBV20-1 and TRBJ1-1, with D unresolved. The CDR3 here is CSARPRMNTEAFF. In nucleotides, the CDR3 is TGCAGTGCTAGACCTAGAATGAACACTGAAGCTTTCTTT.